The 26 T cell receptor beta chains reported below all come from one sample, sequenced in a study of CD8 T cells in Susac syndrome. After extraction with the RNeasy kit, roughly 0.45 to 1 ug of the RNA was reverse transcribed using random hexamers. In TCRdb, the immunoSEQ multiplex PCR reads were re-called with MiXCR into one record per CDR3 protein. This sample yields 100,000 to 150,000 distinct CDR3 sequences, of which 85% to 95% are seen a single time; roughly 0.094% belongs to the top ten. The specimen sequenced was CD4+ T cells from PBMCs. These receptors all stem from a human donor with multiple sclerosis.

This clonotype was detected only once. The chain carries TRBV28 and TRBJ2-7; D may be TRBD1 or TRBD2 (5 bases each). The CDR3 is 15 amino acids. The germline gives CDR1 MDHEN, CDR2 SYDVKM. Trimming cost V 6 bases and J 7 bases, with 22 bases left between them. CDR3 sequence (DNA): TGTGCCAGCAGAGGTATCGGGACCGCTCGTTGGGAGCAGTACTTC. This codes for CASRGIGTARWEQYF.

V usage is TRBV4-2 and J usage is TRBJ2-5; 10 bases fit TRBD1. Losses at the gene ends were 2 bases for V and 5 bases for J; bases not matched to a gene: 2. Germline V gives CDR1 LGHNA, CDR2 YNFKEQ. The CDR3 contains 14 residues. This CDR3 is CASSQRQGAETQYF. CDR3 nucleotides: TGTGCCAGCAGCCAAAGACAGGGGGCCGAGACCCAGTACTTC.

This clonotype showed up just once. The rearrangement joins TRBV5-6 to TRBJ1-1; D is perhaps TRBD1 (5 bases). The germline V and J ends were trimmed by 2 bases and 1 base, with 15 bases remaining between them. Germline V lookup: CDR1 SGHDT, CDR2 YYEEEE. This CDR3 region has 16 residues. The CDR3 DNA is TGTGCCAGCAGCTTAGGAACGGGGCGAGGGAACACTGAAGCTTTCTTT. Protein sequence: CASSLGTGRGNTEAFF.

The CDR3, as DNA: TGTGCCAGCAGTGAAGTATGGGGGCGAAGTGAAGCTTTCTTT. As protein: CASSEVWGRSEAFF. This chain uses TRBV6-1 with TRBJ1-1, with D possibly matching TRBD1 (6 bases). The germline V gene encodes CDR1 MNHNS and CDR2 SASEGT. The V end lost 1 base, the J end lost 7 bases, and 13 bases lay between the germline ends. There are 14 residues in the CDR3.

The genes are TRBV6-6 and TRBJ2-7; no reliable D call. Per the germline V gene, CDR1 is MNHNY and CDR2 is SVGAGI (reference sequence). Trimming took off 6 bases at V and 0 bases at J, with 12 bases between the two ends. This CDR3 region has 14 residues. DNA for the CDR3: TGTGCCAGCAGCCTAGATCCGAGCTCCTACGAGCAGTACTTC. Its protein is CASSLDPSSYEQYF.

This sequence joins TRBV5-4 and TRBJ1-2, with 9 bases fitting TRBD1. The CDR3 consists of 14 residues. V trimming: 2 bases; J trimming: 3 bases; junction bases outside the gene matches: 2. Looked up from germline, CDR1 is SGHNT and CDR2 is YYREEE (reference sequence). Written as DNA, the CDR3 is TGTGCCAGCAGCTTTAGACAGGGGGACTATGGCTACACCTTC. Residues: CASSFRQGDYGYTF.

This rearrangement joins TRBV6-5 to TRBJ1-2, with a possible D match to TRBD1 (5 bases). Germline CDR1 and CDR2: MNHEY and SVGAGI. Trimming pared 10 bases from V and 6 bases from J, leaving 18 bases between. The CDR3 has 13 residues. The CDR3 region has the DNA TGTGCCACGACCTCCGGGGGGACTGATGGCTACACCTTC. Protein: CATTSGGTDGYTF.

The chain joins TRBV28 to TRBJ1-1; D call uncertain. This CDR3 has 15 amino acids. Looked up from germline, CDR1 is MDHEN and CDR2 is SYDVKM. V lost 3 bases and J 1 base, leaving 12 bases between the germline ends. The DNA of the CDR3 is TGTGCCAGCAGTTTCCCCGGGTTAGGGAACACTGAAGCTTTCTTT. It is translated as CASSFPGLGNTEAFF.

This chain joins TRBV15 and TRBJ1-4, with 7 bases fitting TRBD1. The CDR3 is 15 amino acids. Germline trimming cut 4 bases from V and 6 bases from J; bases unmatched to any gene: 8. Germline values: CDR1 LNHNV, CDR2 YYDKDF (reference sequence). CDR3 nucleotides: TGTGCCACCAGCACCTCCGGGACAGATTATGAAAAACTGTTTTTT. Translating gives CATSTSGTDYEKLFF. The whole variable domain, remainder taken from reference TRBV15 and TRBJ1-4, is DAMVIQNPRYQVTQFGKPVTLSCSQTLNHNVMYWYQQKSSQAPKLLFHYYDKDFNNEADTPDNFQSRRPNTSFCFLDIRSPGLGDTAMYLCATSTSGTDYEKLFFGSGTQLSVL.

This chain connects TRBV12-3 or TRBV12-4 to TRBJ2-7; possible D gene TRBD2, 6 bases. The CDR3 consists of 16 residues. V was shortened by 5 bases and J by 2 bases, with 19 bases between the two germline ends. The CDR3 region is CASSLGLAGITYEQYF. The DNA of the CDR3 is TGTGCCAGCAGTCTTGGACTGGCGGGGATCACCTACGAGCAGTACTTC.

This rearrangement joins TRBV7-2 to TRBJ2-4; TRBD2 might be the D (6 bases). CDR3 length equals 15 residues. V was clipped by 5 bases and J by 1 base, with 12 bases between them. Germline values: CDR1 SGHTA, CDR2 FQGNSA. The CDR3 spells CASSPGDFAKNIQYF. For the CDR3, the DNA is TGTGCCAGCAGCCCGGGGGACTTCGCCAAAAACATTCAGTACTTC.

CDR3 region: CAWSTGGRETQYF. Written as DNA, the CDR3 is TGTGCCTGGAGTACGGGGGGGAGGGAGACCCAGTACTTC. The chain links TRBV30 to TRBJ2-5; TRBD2 aligns across 8 bases. V lost 2 bases, J lost 5 bases, and 4 bases stayed unmatched. CDR3 size: 13 residues. CDR1 GTSNPN and CDR2 SVGIG come from the germline V gene (reference sequence).

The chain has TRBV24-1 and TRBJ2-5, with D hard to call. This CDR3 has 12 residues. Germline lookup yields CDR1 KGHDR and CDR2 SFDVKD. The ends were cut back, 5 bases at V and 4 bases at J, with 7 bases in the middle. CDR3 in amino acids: CATSGGGETQYF. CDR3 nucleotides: TGTGCCACCAGTGGGGGTGGAGAGACCCAGTACTTC.

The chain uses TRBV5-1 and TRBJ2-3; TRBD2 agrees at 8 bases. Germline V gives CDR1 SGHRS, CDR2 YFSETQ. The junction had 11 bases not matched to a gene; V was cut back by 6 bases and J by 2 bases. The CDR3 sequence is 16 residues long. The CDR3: CASTIVAGSITDTQYF. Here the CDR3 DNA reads TGCGCCAGCACCATTGTAGCGGGGAGCATCACAGATACGCAGTATTTT.

This chain's CDR3 is CAWRGGSGNTIYF. CDR3 DNA: TGTGCCTGGAGAGGCGGCTCTGGAAACACCATATATTTT. The V call is TRBV30, the J call TRBJ1-3; D is unclear. V lost 3 bases and J 0 bases, leaving 6 bases between the germline ends. Germline CDR1 and CDR2: GTSNPN and SVGIG (reference sequence). This CDR3 is built from 13 residues.

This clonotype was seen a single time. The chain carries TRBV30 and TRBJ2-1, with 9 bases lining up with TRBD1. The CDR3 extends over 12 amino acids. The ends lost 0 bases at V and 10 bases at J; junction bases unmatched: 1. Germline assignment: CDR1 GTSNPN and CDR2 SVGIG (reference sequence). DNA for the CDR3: TGTGCCTGGAGTGTACAGGGGGCAGAGCAGTTCTTC. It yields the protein CAWSVQGAEQFF.

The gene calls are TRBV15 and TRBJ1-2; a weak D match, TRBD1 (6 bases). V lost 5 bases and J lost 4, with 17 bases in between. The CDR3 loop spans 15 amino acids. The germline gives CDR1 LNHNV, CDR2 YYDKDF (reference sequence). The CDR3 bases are TGTGCCACCAGCGGTGACCCCGGGACATTCTATGGCTACACCTTC. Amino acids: CATSGDPGTFYGYTF.

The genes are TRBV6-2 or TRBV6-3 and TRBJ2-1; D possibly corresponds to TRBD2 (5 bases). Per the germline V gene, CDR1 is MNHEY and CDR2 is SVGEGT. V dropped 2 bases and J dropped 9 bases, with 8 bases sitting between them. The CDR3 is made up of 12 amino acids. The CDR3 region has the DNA TGTGCCAGCAGTTACACGGAGGCTGAGCAGTTCTTC. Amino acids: CASSYTEAEQFF.

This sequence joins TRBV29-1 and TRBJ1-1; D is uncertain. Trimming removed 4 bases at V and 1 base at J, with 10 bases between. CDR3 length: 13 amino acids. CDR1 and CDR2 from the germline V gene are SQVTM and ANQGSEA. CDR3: CSVARQTNTEAFF. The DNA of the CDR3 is TGCAGCGTTGCACGGCAGACGAACACTGAAGCTTTCTTT.

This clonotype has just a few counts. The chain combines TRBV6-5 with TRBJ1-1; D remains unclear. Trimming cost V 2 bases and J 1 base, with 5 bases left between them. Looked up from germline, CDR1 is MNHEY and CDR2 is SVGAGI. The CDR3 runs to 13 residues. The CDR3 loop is CASSYRQNTEAFF. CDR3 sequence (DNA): TGTGCCAGCAGTTACAGACAGAACACTGAAGCTTTCTTT.

The CDR3 sequence: CSATTSGGPNEQFF. The DNA of the CDR3 is TGCAGTGCGACAACTAGCGGGGGGCCGAATGAGCAGTTCTTC. The genes are TRBV20-1 and TRBJ2-1; 12 bases fit TRBD2. CDR3 length: 14 residues. The ends lost 6 bases at V and 7 bases at J; junction bases unmatched: 7. Per germline, CDR1 DFQATT and CDR2 SNEGSKA (reference sequence).

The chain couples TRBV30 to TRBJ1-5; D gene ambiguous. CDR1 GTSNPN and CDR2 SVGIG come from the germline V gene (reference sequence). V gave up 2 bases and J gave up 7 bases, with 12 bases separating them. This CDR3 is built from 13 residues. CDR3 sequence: CAWSKGLGQPQHF. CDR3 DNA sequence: TGTGCCTGGAGTAAAGGGCTTGGGCAGCCCCAGCATTTT.

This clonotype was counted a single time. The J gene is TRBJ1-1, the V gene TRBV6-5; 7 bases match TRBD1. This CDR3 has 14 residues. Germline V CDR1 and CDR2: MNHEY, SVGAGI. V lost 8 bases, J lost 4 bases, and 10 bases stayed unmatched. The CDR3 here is CASHDRAERTEAFF. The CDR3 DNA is TGTGCCAGCCACGACAGGGCGGAACGCACTGAAGCTTTCTTT.

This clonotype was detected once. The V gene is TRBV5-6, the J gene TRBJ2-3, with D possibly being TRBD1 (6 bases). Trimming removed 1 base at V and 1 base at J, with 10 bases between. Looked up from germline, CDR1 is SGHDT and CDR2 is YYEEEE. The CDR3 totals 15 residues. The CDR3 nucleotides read TGTGCCAGCAGCTTGCCAGGGGAAGGCACAGATACGCAGTATTTT. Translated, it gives CASSLPGEGTDTQYF.

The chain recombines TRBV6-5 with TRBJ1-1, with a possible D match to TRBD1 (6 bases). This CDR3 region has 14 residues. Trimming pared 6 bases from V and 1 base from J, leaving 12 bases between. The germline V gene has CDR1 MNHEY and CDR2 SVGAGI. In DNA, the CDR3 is TGTGCCAGCAGGCAATGGGGGCAGAACACTGAAGCTTTCTTT. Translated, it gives CASRQWGQNTEAFF.

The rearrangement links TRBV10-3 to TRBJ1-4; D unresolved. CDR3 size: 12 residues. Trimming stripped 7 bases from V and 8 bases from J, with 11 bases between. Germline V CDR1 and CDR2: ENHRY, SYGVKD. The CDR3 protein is CAITLAPEKLFF. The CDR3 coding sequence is TGTGCCATCACCCTGGCGCCAGAAAAACTGTTTTTT.